The 10 T cell receptor beta chains reported below all come from one sample, sequenced in a study of Ad26.COV2.S vaccination and SARS-CoV-2 variants. Treatment in this sample: 19 received Ad26.COV2.S at low or high dose, single or two shots; about 5 received placebo; per-sample allocation not given. Sampling occurred on day 63 after the first vaccine or placebo injection. Produced via immunoSEQ multiplex PCR; TCRdb's table is partial and in-frame only. Here the sample spans around 370,000 clones, roughly 85% being singletons. The material was peripheral blood, obtained in a trial of Ad26.COV2.S vaccine versus placebo. All receptors come from a person between 18 and 65 years old who received the Ad26.COV2.S COVID-19 vaccine or a placebo.

This sequence joins TRBV6-6 and TRBJ2-1; D is perhaps TRBD1 (6 bases). The germline V gene has CDR1 MNHNY and CDR2 SVGAGI (reference sequence). Deletions cut 6 bases from V and 8 bases from J, with 14 bases between. This CDR3 is built from 13 residues. As DNA, the CDR3 is TGTGCCAGCAGAGCCAGGGGCAGCTATGAGCAGTTCTTC. Its translation is CASRARGSYEQFF.

The chain is built from TRBV18 and TRBJ2-3; weak D call: TRBD2 (5 bases). CDR1 and CDR2 from the germline V gene are KGHSH and LQKENI. The V end lost 3 bases, the J end lost 4 bases, and 11 bases lay between the germline ends. This CDR3 is 14 amino acids long. The CDR3 is CASSPLVGADTQYF. CDR3 coding DNA: TGTGCCAGCTCACCGTTGGTCGGGGCAGATACGCAGTATTTT. The variable domain in full, with the rest retrieved from reference TRBV18 and TRBJ2-3, is NAGVMQNPRHLVRRRGQEARLRCSPMKGHSHVYWYRQLPEEGLKFMVYLQKENIIDESGMPKERFSAEFPKEGPSILRIQQVVRGDSAAYFCASSPLVGADTQYFGPGTRLTVL.

The J gene is TRBJ2-2, the V gene TRBV15; 9 nucleotides line up with TRBD1. CDR3 length equals 14 residues. The trim removed 3 bases at V and 9 bases at J, leaving 5 bases unmatched. Germline V gene lookup returns CDR1 LNHNV and CDR2 YYDKDF (reference sequence). This CDR3 is CATSSGQGRRELFF. CDR3 in DNA: TGTGCCACCAGCAGCGGACAGGGGCGCAGGGAGCTGTTTTTT.

This clone showed up just a few times. The chain couples TRBV5-1 to TRBJ2-6; TRBD2 agrees at 8 bases. The CDR3 is made up of 15 amino acids. Per germline, CDR1 SGHRS and CDR2 YFSETQ. V lost 7 bases, J lost 2 bases, and 5 bases stayed unmatched. Here the CDR3 reads CASATGGPGANVLTF. The CDR3 coding sequence is TGCGCCAGCGCAACGGGAGGGCCTGGGGCCAACGTCCTGACTTTC.

The V call is TRBV3-1 (or the pseudogene TRBV3-2), the J call TRBJ2-1; D may match TRBD1 or TRBD2 (6 bases each). Germline CDR1 and CDR2: LGHDT and YNNKEL (reference sequence). Trimming removed 3 bases from V and 15 bases from J, with 24 bases in between. The CDR3 consists of 15 residues. CDR3 coding DNA: TGTGCCAGCAGCCATCCGAACGCACTAGGAGGGGGGCCGTTCTTC. It encodes CASSHPNALGGGPFF.

The chain recombines TRBV6-5 with TRBJ1-5; 10 bases match TRBD1. V trimming: 7 bases; J trimming: 9 bases; junction bases outside the gene matches: 9. The CDR3 sequence is 14 residues long. Germline V CDR1 and CDR2: MNHEY, SVGAGI. CDR3 amino acids: CASTSPGQGRPQHF. In DNA, the CDR3 is TGTGCCAGCACCTCACCGGGACAGGGGAGGCCCCAGCATTTT.

V gene TRBV11-2 combines with J gene TRBJ2-7; D gene ambiguous. CDR1 and CDR2 (germline): SGHAT, FQNNGV. This CDR3 spans 11 amino acids. Trimming removed 4 bases at V and 3 bases at J, with 4 bases between. The CDR3 region is CASSYHYEQYF. The DNA for the CDR3 is TGTGCCAGCAGCTACCACTACGAGCAGTACTTC.

V and J are TRBV6-5 and TRBJ1-5; TRBD1 matches at 9 bases. This CDR3 is built from 13 residues. V gave up 6 bases and J gave up 4 bases; unmatched junction bases: 1. Germline V gene lookup returns CDR1 MNHEY and CDR2 SVGAGI. The CDR3 region is CASRGQGNQPQHF. The CDR3 DNA is TGTGCCAGCAGGGGACAGGGAAATCAGCCCCAGCATTTT.

This clone was detected a few times. CDR3: CASSWVTGLTDTQYF. For the CDR3, the DNA is TGTGCCAGCAGTTGGGTAACGGGACTCACAGATACGCAGTATTTT. The rearrangement links TRBV6-2 or TRBV6-3 to TRBJ2-3; D is possibly TRBD2 (6 bases). The CDR3 length is 15 residues. CDR1 MNHEY and CDR2 SVGEGT come from the germline V gene. The germline V and J ends were trimmed by 4 bases and 2 bases, with 13 bases remaining between them.

CDR3 DNA sequence: TGTGCCAGCAGCTTAGGGCCCTCGGGGGGAAACAATGAGCAGTTCTTC. As protein: CASSLGPSGGNNEQFF. This sequence joins TRBV7-2 and TRBJ2-1, with 7 bases that match TRBD2. The CDR3 is made up of 16 amino acids. After removal of 1 base from V and 5 bases from J, the junction contained 8 bases not matched to a gene. Looked up from germline, CDR1 is SGHTA and CDR2 is FQGNSA.